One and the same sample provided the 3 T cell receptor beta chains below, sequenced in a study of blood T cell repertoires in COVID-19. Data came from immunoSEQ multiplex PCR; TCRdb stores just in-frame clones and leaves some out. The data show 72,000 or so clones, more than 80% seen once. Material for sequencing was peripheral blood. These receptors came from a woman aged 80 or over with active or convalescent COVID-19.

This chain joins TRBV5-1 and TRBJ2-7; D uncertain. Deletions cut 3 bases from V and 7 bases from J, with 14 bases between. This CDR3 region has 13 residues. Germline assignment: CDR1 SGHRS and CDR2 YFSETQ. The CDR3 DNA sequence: TGCGCCAGCAGCTCGCCCGCCGCGAGGGAGCAGTACTTC. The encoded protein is CASSSPAAREQYF.

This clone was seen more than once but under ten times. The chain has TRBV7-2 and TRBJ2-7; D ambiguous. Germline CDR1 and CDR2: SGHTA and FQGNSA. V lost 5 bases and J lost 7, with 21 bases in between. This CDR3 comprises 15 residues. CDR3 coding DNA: TGTGCCAGCAGCCCCGCGGCAACCCCGTATTCGGAGCAGTACTTC. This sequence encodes CASSPAATPYSEQYF.

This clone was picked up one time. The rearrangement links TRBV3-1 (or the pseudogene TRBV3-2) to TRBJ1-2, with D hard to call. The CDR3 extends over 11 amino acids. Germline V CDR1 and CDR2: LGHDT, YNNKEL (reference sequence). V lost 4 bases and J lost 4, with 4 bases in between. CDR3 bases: TGTGCCAGCAGCCTCCTCTATGGCTACACCTTC. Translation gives CASSLLYGYTF.